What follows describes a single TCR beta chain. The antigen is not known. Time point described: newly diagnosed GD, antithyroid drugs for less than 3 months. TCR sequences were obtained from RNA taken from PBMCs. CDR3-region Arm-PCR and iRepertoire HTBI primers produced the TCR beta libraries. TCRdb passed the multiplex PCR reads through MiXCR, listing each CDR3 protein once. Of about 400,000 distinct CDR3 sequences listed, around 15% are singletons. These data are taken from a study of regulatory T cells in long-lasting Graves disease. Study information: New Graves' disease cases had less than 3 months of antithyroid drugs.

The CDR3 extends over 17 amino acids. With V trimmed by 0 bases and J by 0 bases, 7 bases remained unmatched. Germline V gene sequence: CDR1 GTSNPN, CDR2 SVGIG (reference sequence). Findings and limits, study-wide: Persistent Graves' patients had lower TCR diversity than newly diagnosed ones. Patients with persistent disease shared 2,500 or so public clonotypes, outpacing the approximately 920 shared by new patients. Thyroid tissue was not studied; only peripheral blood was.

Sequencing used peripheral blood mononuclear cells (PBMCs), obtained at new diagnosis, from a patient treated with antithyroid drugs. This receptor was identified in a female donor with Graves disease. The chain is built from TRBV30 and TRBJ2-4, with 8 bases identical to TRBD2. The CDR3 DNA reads TGTGCCTGGAGTGTAGGGTGGACTAGCCTAGCCAAAAACATTCAGTACTTC. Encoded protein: CAWSVGWTSLAKNIQYF.